A single sample gave rise to the 26 T cell receptor beta chains below, sequenced in a study of blood T cell repertoires in COVID-19. Sequenced by immunoSEQ multiplex PCR; TCRdb stores in-frame clones only, minus some. The sample lists about 270,000 clones; around 90% were seen once. Material for sequencing was PBMCs or T cells enriched from blood (not recorded which). The receptors were sampled from a woman aged 40-49 years with acute COVID-19.

This clone was detected only once. This chain uses TRBV28 with TRBJ2-7; 10 bases are shared with TRBD2. Germline CDR1 is MDHEN and CDR2 is SYDVKM. This CDR3 spans 14 amino acids. Losses at the gene ends were 6 bases for V and 6 bases for J; bases not matched to a gene: 8. The DNA of the CDR3 is TGTGCCAGCAGATTAGGGACTAGCGTAGGCGAGCAGTACTTC. It codes for CASRLGTSVGEQYF. The full variable domain, completed using reference TRBV28 and TRBJ2-7, is DVKVTQSSRYLVKRTGEKVFLECVQDMDHENMFWYRQDPGLGLRLIYFSYDVKMKEKGDIPEGYSVSREKKERFSLILESASTNQTSMYLCASRLGTSVGEQYFGPGTRLTVT.

This chain links TRBV7-9 with TRBJ1-1; D uncertain. Germline lookup yields CDR1 SEHNR and CDR2 FQNEAQ (reference sequence). CDR3 length: 13 amino acids. The V gene lost 2 bases and the J gene lost 1 base, with 5 bases spanning the gap. CDR3 DNA: TGTGCCAGCAGCTTACCCGGGAACACTGAAGCTTTCTTT. It specifies CASSLPGNTEAFF.

CDR3 residues: CASSLTVNTEAFF. CDR3 coding DNA: TGTGCCAGCAGTTTAACAGTGAACACTGAAGCTTTCTTT. This chain connects TRBV28 to TRBJ1-1; D unclear. The CDR3 loop spans 13 amino acids. The germline CDR1 and CDR2 sequences are MDHEN and SYDVKM. V was cut by 2 bases and J by 0 bases, with 4 bases left in between.

The chain is built from TRBV18 and TRBJ2-2; 7 bases are a match to TRBD2. Germline V gene sequence: CDR1 KGHSH, CDR2 LQKENI. The CDR3 is made up of 15 amino acids. Unmatched junction bases numbered 4, after V lost 3 bases and J lost 3 bases. As DNA, the CDR3 is TGTGCCAGCTCACCTTGGACTAGTTACACCGGGGAGCTGTTTTTT. It specifies CASSPWTSYTGELFF.

The rearrangement joins TRBV2 to TRBJ2-2, with TRBD1 as a possible D gene (6 bases). V lost 6 bases and J lost 6, with 14 bases in between. Germline CDR1 reads SNHLY; CDR2 reads FYNNEI. The CDR3 consists of 14 residues. CDR3 loop: CASSNRAAAGELFF. As DNA, the CDR3 is TGTGCCAGCAGCAACAGGGCCGCGGCCGGGGAGCTGTTTTTT.

As for this clone: The same CDR3 can be traced to other DNA sequences in this sample. This chain links TRBV28 with TRBJ1-6; the D gene is possibly TRBD1 (5 bases). This CDR3 region has 14 residues. CDR1 is MDHEN and CDR2 is SYDVKM in the germline V gene. V was shortened by 6 bases and J by 1 base, with 7 bases between the two germline ends. The CDR3 DNA reads as TGTGCCAGCAGGGGGGGTTCCTATAATTCACCCCTCCACTTT. Translating it yields CASRGGSYNSPLHF.

This chain uses TRBV18 with TRBJ1-1; D uncertain. The ends were cut back, 8 bases at V and 0 bases at J, with 10 bases in the middle. The CDR3 is 13 amino acids. Germline CDR1 KGHSH, CDR2 LQKENI. The CDR3 sequence: CASGMGLNTEAFF. CDR3 bases: TGTGCCAGCGGAATGGGCTTGAACACTGAAGCTTTCTTT.

The J gene is TRBJ1-1, the V gene TRBV7-2; 9 nucleotides line up with TRBD1. The V gene end was trimmed by 5 bases and the J gene end by 1 base; junction bases not matched to a gene: 2. CDR3 length: 14 residues. Germline assignment: CDR1 SGHTA and CDR2 FQGNSA. CDR3 protein: CASSRTGANTEAFF. CDR3 nucleotides: TGTGCCAGCAGCAGGACAGGGGCGAACACTGAAGCTTTCTTT.

This chain joins TRBV5-1 and TRBJ2-1; TRBD2 aligns across 11 bases. There are 16 residues in the CDR3. Germline V CDR1 and CDR2: SGHRS, YFSETQ. J was trimmed by 9 bases and V by 0 bases; bases with no gene match: 8. In DNA form, the CDR3 reads TGCGCCAGCAGCTTGGTTAGCGGGGGGGCGTTAGTTGAGCAGTTCTTC. As protein: CASSLVSGGALVEQFF. Filled out from reference TRBV5-1 and TRBJ2-1, the complete variable domain reads KAGVTQTPRYLIKTRGQQVTLSCSPISGHRSVSWYQQTPGQGLQFLFEYFSETQRNKGNFPGRFSGRQFSNSRSEMNVSTLELGDSALYLCASSLVSGGALVEQFFGPGTRLTVL.

This chain joins TRBV6-6 and TRBJ1-2; 8 positions agree with TRBD1. The CDR3 length is 15 residues. Germline CDR1 is MNHNY and CDR2 is SVGAGI (reference sequence). Trimming at V came to 3 bases and at J to 1 base, leaving 4 bases not matched to a gene. The chain's CDR3 is CASSYDRGLNYGYTF. The CDR3 DNA reads TGTGCCAGCAGTTATGACAGGGGACTTAACTATGGCTACACCTTC.

This chain uses TRBV11-3 with TRBJ2-4; perhaps TRBD2 as D (6 bases). V lost 5 bases to trimming and J lost 11 bases, with 16 bases between them. Germline assignment: CDR1 SGHNT and CDR2 YENEEA. This CDR3 has 13 residues. CDR3 DNA: TGTGCCAGCAGCCGAAGACTAGTCCAGGTTCAGTACTTC. As protein: CASSRRLVQVQYF.

This clone came up once. The chain recombines TRBV29-1 with TRBJ2-1; 7 positions agree with TRBD2. V shed 4 bases and J 6 bases; nucleotides not matched to a gene: 12. Per the germline V gene, CDR1 is SQVTM and CDR2 is ANQGSEA. The CDR3 sequence is 15 residues long. The CDR3 spells CSVVNSSGPGNEQFF. The CDR3 DNA reads as TGCAGCGTTGTTAACTCTAGCGGTCCTGGCAATGAGCAGTTCTTC.

The chain carries TRBV7-2 and TRBJ2-3, with 11 bases lining up with TRBD2. Germline V gene data show CDR1 as SGHTA and CDR2 as FQGNSA. The CDR3 runs to 18 residues. J gave up 5 bases and V 5 bases, and 15 bases lay outside the gene matches. Here the CDR3 DNA reads TGTGCCAGCAGCCCCCGGGGATTTAGCGGGGGGGCCAAAGATACGCAGTATTTT. Its protein product is CASSPRGFSGGAKDTQYF. Looking up the rest from reference TRBV7-2 and TRBJ2-3 gives the full variable domain: GAGVSQSPSNKVTEKGKDVELRCDPISGHTALYWYRQSLGQGLEFLIYFQGNSAPDKSGLPSDRFSAERTGGSVSTLTIQRTQQEDSAVYLCASSPRGFSGGAKDTQYFGPGTRLTVL.

This clone was counted only a few times. The chain has TRBV15 and TRBJ2-7, with 8 bases that match TRBD2. Germline V gene sequence: CDR1 LNHNV, CDR2 YYDKDF (reference sequence). The ends lost 0 bases at V and 9 bases at J; junction bases unmatched: 10. The CDR3 is 15 amino acids. The CDR3 here is CATSRDREGSLGQYF. The CDR3 DNA is TGTGCCACCAGCAGAGATCGGGAGGGGAGCTTGGGGCAGTACTTC.

The chain recombines TRBV30 with TRBJ1-1; D might be TRBD1 (5 bases). The CDR3 is 11 residues long. Germline CDR1 reads GTSNPN; CDR2 reads SVGIG (reference sequence). Deletions cut 5 bases from V and 1 base from J, with 5 bases between. The DNA of the CDR3 is TGTGCCTGGGGACAGAACACTGAAGCTTTCTTT. Translation: CAWGQNTEAFF.

The J gene is TRBJ2-1, the V gene TRBV7-3; 7 bases match TRBD2. Germline V gene sequence: CDR1 SGHTA, CDR2 FQGTGA. The CDR3 is 17 residues long. V dropped 2 bases and J dropped 5; count of bases not matched to a gene: 12. In nucleotides, the CDR3 is TGTGCCAGCAGCTTATCTCATCCTCTAGCGGAAAACAATGAGCAGTTCTTC. It yields the protein CASSLSHPLAENNEQFF.

The chain couples TRBV5-8 to TRBJ1-6, with 8 nucleotides matching TRBD1. The CDR3 sequence is 16 residues long. Trimming took 3 bases from V and 5 from J; bases not matched to a gene: 7. The germline CDR1 and CDR2 sequences are SGHTS and YDEGEE. The CDR3: CASSYGQGVNNSPLHF. The CDR3 DNA reads TGTGCCAGCAGCTACGGACAGGGAGTTAATAATTCACCCCTCCACTTT.

The gene calls are TRBV28 and TRBJ2-1, with D perhaps matching TRBD2 (6 bases). The CDR3 has 16 residues. Per germline, CDR1 MDHEN and CDR2 SYDVKM. V lost 2 bases and J lost 1, with 12 bases in between. CDR3 loop: CASSLPRLGSYNEQFF. CDR3 coding DNA: TGTGCCAGCAGTTTACCGAGACTAGGGTCCTACAATGAGCAGTTCTTC.

The V and J genes are TRBV4-3 and TRBJ1-1; 7 bases match TRBD1. V trimming: 2 bases; J trimming: 4 bases; junction bases outside the gene matches: 7. The CDR3 extends over 15 amino acids. The V gene's germline CDR1 is LGHNA and CDR2 YSLEER. The CDR3 reads CASSQKSTGFTEAFF. Written as DNA, the CDR3 is TGCGCCAGCAGCCAAAAATCGACAGGGTTCACTGAAGCTTTCTTT.

This clone was detected only once. The CDR3 loop reads CASSIDFGGGREYGYTF. CDR3 DNA: TGTGCCAGTAGTATTGATTTTGGTGGGGGCAGAGAATATGGCTACACCTTC. The V and J genes are TRBV19 and TRBJ1-2; possibly TRBD1 for D (6 bases). Germline CDR1 reads LNHDA; CDR2 reads SQIVND (reference sequence). V was shortened by 3 bases and J by 5 bases, with 22 bases between the two germline ends. CDR3 length: 17 amino acids. Combining the CDR3 with reference TRBV19 and TRBJ1-2 gives the whole variable domain DGGITQSPKYLFRKEGQNVTLSCEQNLNHDAMYWYRQDPGQGLRLIYYSQIVNDFQKGDIAEGYSVSREKKESFPLTVTSAQKNPTAFYLCASSIDFGGGREYGYTFGSGTRLTVV.

With regard to this clone: One junction end disagrees with the germline gene, perhaps due to a read error. At the DNA level, this CDR3 is encoded by other sequences in the same sample as well. CDR3 residues: CASSLGQGNYGYTF. For the CDR3, the DNA is TGTGCCAGCAGTTTAGGGCAGGGGAACTATGGCTACACCTTC. J is TRBJ1-2 and V is TRBV7-9, with D maybe TRBD1 (6 bases). Germline loops: CDR1 SEHNR, CDR2 FQNEAQ (reference sequence). This CDR3 has 14 residues.

This sequence joins TRBV27 and TRBJ2-7, with 9 bases fitting TRBD2. The junction had 11 bases not matched to a gene; V was cut back by 4 bases and J by 7 bases. The CDR3 sequence is 15 residues long. Germline loops: CDR1 MNHEY, CDR2 SMNVEV (reference sequence). CDR3 coding DNA: TGTGCCAGCAGTTCCTGGGCGGGAGGGCCGAGGGAGCAGTACTTC. Protein sequence: CASSSWAGGPREQYF.

The rearrangement links TRBV9 to TRBJ2-7; D might be TRBD1 (6 bases). Trimming removed 3 bases from V and 2 bases from J, with 15 bases in between. This CDR3 has 15 amino acids. Germline V gene data show CDR1 as SGDLS and CDR2 as YYNGEE. CDR3 bases: TGTGCCAGCAGCGACCATTCAGGGGCGGCCTACGAGCAGTACTTC. Amino acids: CASSDHSGAAYEQYF. The entire variable domain, with the rest obtained from reference TRBV9 and TRBJ2-7, is as follows: DSGVTQTPKHLITATGQRVTLRCSPRSGDLSVYWYQQSLDQGLQFLIQYYNGEERAKGNILERFSAQQFPDLHSELNLSSLELGDSALYFCASSDHSGAAYEQYFGPGTRLTVT.

The rearrangement uses TRBV19 and TRBJ1-3; no clear D gene. The CDR3 consists of 15 residues. Trimming shortened V by 0 bases and J by 0 bases, and 6 bases separated the two germline ends. The germline CDR1 and CDR2 sequences are LNHDA and SQIVND (reference sequence). CDR3 DNA: TGTGCCAGTAGTATAGACAGTTCCTCTGGAAACACCATATATTTT. Translated, it gives CASSIDSSSGNTIYF.

This chain connects TRBV9 to TRBJ1-1; D is uncertain. V lost 4 bases and J lost 3, with 10 bases in between. The CDR3 runs 13 residues. Germline lookup yields CDR1 SGDLS and CDR2 YYNGEE. The CDR3 loop reads CASSPNGYTEAFF. CDR3 coding DNA: TGTGCCAGCAGCCCCAACGGTTACACTGAAGCTTTCTTT.

The gene calls are TRBV4-3 and TRBJ2-1, with 11 bases fitting TRBD2. J was trimmed by 4 bases and V by 3 bases; bases with no gene match: 2. The V gene's germline CDR1 is LGHNA and CDR2 YSLEER. CDR3 size: 15 residues. This chain's CDR3 is CASSHGTSGYNEQFF. The CDR3 bases are TGCGCCAGCAGCCATGGGACTAGCGGTTACAATGAGCAGTTCTTC.